Below are 14 T cell receptor beta chains sequenced from a single sample in a study of CD8 T cells in Susac syndrome. A quantity of about 0.5 to 1 ug RNA underwent reverse transcription using random hexamers. TCRdb reprocessed the immunoSEQ multiplex PCR reads via MiXCR and lists one record per CDR3 protein. The sample holds under 200,000 distinct CDR3 sequences, 85% to 95% seen once. Input material: CD4+ T cells from PBMCs. The receptor set was obtained from a human donor in good health.

The chain recombines TRBV24-1 with TRBJ2-5, with 9 nucleotides matching TRBD1. The V and J ends lost 0 bases and 2 bases, in that order; junction bases with no gene match: 3. Germline V CDR1 and CDR2: KGHDR, SFDVKD. The CDR3 spans 16 residues. CDR3 sequence (DNA): TGTGCCACCAGTGATTTGCGCGGGACAGGGCAAGAGACCCAGTACTTC. It translates to CATSDLRGTGQETQYF.

V and J are TRBV7-2 and TRBJ2-4, with 7 bases aligning to TRBD2. This CDR3 comprises 14 residues. Germline CDR1 and CDR2: SGHTA and FQGNSA. The V gene end was trimmed by 1 base and the J gene end by 8 bases; junction bases not matched to a gene: 5. CDR3 DNA sequence: TGTGCCAGCAGCTTAGGGGGGGGAGGCGACATTCAGTACTTC. Amino acid sequence: CASSLGGGGDIQYF.

For this clonotype: The junction does not match germline at one end; this may be a read error. The chain uses TRBV29-1 and TRBJ2-2; weak D call: TRBD2 (6 bases). Germline V gives CDR1 SQVTM, CDR2 ANQGSEA. This CDR3 has 13 residues. The CDR3 DNA follows: TGCAGCGTGGAAGGGCAGGGAGGCGGGGAGCTGTTTTTT. Translated: CSVEGQGGGELFF.

The chain joins TRBV5-6 to TRBJ2-5, with D unresolved. Germline lookup yields CDR1 SGHDT and CDR2 YYEEEE. Deletions cut 0 bases from V and 5 bases from J, with 11 bases between. The CDR3 covers 14 residues. The CDR3 DNA reads as TGTGCCAGCAGCTTGGACAGTACAGTCGAGACCCAGTACTTC. Protein product: CASSLDSTVETQYF.

V is TRBV5-4 and J is TRBJ2-2, with 8 bases identical to TRBD1. The CDR3 runs 14 residues. Germline CDR1 and CDR2: SGHNT and YYREEE (reference sequence). V trimming: 8 bases; J trimming: 4 bases; junction bases outside the gene matches: 7. The CDR3 is CASGQGGRTGELFF. CDR3 DNA: TGTGCCAGTGGACAGGGTGGGCGCACCGGGGAGCTGTTTTTT.

The V and J genes are TRBV20-1 and TRBJ2-1, with D possibly TRBD2 on 6 matching bases. The CDR3 has 11 amino acids. Germline loops: CDR1 DFQATT, CDR2 SNEGSKA (reference sequence). V dropped 4 bases and J dropped 9 bases, with 10 bases sitting between them. CDR3 region: CSATSVGEQFF. The CDR3 bases are TGCAGTGCTACTAGCGTCGGTGAGCAGTTCTTC.

This chain's CDR3 is CASSRPGVPSYEQYF. The DNA for the CDR3 is TGTGCCAGCTCTCGTCCCGGGGTACCCTCCTACGAGCAGTACTTC. The rearrangement links TRBV18 to TRBJ2-7, with D perhaps matching TRBD2 (5 bases). The CDR3 is 15 amino acids. Trimming removed 6 bases at V and 0 bases at J, with 15 bases between. The germline CDR1 and CDR2 sequences are KGHSH and LQKENI. Complete variable domain (other parts from reference TRBV18 and TRBJ2-7): NAGVMQNPRHLVRRRGQEARLRCSPMKGHSHVYWYRQLPEEGLKFMVYLQKENIIDESGMPKERFSAEFPKEGPSILRIQQVVRGDSAAYFCASSRPGVPSYEQYFGPGTRLTVT.

The chain employs TRBV12-5 and TRBJ2-3; D gene uncertain. Germline CDR1 and CDR2: LGHNT and FRNRAP. The V and J ends lost 6 bases and 6 bases respectively, with 7 bases between them. The CDR3 runs to 11 residues. Written as DNA, the CDR3 is TGTGCTAGTGGCCCAATGGATACGCAGTATTTT. This codes for CASGPMDTQYF.

The J gene is TRBJ2-1, the V gene TRBV27; D perhaps matches TRBD2 (6 bases). Germline assignment: CDR1 MNHEY and CDR2 SMNVEV (reference sequence). This CDR3 has 16 residues. V dropped 8 bases and J dropped 0 bases, with 17 bases sitting between them. CDR3 protein: CASGTQDWNSYNEQFF. The CDR3 nucleotides are TGTGCCAGCGGGACTCAGGACTGGAACTCCTACAATGAGCAGTTCTTC.

CDR3 DNA sequence: TGTGCCAGCAGTGAGACACGAACGGCATATGGCTACACCTTC. This gives the protein CASSETRTAYGYTF. The chain recombines TRBV2 with TRBJ1-2; D remains ambiguous. There are 14 residues in the CDR3. Germline CDR1 reads SNHLY; CDR2 reads FYNNEI. V lost 3 bases and J lost 5, with 13 bases in between.

The chain links TRBV12-3 or TRBV12-4 to TRBJ1-2; D is possibly TRBD1 (6 bases). V gave up 5 bases and J gave up 10 bases, with 11 bases separating them. This CDR3 has 11 amino acids. CDR3 nucleotide sequence: TGTGCCAGCAGTGACCAGGGGACCTACACCTTC. Protein product: CASSDQGTYTF.

This sequence joins TRBV27 and TRBJ2-1; TRBD2 agrees at 7 bases. Germline trimming cut 6 bases from V and 0 bases from J; bases unmatched to any gene: 8. Germline V gene sequence: CDR1 MNHEY, CDR2 SMNVEV (reference sequence). The CDR3 has 16 residues. CDR3 in amino acids: CASRGGEAVSYNEQFF. Here the CDR3 DNA reads TGTGCCAGCAGGGGAGGGGAGGCGGTCTCCTACAATGAGCAGTTCTTC.

This chain connects TRBV12-3 or TRBV12-4 to TRBJ1-5; D not certain. The CDR3 is 13 amino acids. The V end lost 3 bases, the J end lost 6 bases, and 9 bases lay between the germline ends. The CDR3 DNA sequence: TGTGCCAGCAGTTTCATGTGGGGTCAGCCCCAGCATTTT. This gives the protein CASSFMWGQPQHF.

This chain uses TRBV29-1 with TRBJ1-2; D remains unclear. CDR3 length equals 15 residues. Per germline, CDR1 SQVTM and CDR2 ANQGSEA. V lost 2 bases and J lost 0, with 13 bases in between. The CDR3 region is CSVEIVRAANYGYTF. CDR3 bases: TGCAGCGTTGAAATAGTGAGGGCGGCTAACTATGGCTACACCTTC. The complete variable domain, with remaining parts taken from reference TRBV29-1 and TRBJ1-2, reads SAVISQKPSRDICQRGTSLTIQCQVDSQVTMMFWYRQQPGQSLTLIATANQGSEATYESGFVIDKFPISRPNLTFSTLTVSNMSPEDSSIYLCSVEIVRAANYGYTFGSGTRLTVV.